In its sample, the clone carrying this T cell receptor (beta chain) was seen a few times. Germline CDR1 LNHDA, CDR2 SQIVND (reference sequence). V was clipped by 4 bases and J by 4 bases; unmatched bases: 3. This CDR3 contains 13 residues. The entry originates in a study of blood T cell repertoires in COVID-19. Data came from immunoSEQ multiplex PCR; TCRdb stores just in-frame clones and leaves some out. Of some 520,000 clones detected, about 88% appear once; the ten largest clones hold 0.7% to 1%. Seattle patients were enrolled during active infection and followed longitudinally. The sequenced sample was peripheral blood. The origin of this receptor is a young man with COVID-19, enrolled during active disease. The chain joins TRBV19 to TRBJ1-2, with TRBD1 identical over 7 bases. CDR3 sequence (DNA): TGTGCCAGTAGTACCCGGGACAGCTATGGCTACACCTTC. Protein product: CASSTRDSYGYTF. Complete variable domain (other parts from reference TRBV19 and TRBJ1-2): DGGITQSPKYLFRKEGQNVTLSCEQNLNHDAMYWYRQDPGQGLRLIYYSQIVNDFQKGDIAEGYSVSREKKESFPLTVTSAQKNPTAFYLCASSTRDSYGYTFGSGTRLTVV.